This passage covers 26 T cell receptor beta chains from one sample sequenced in a study of blood T cell repertoires in COVID-19. Method: immunoSEQ multiplex PCR; TCRdb's copy keeps in-frame clones and lacks some. The sample lists hundreds of thousands of clones; around 83% were seen once. Sequencing input: peripheral blood. These receptors originate from a woman between 45 and 65 years old with acute or convalescent COVID-19.

In its sample, this clone was seen once. This chain joins TRBV13 and TRBJ2-7, with D perhaps matching TRBD1 (6 bases). In germline, CDR1 is PRHDT, CDR2 FYEKMQ (reference sequence). There are 14 residues in the CDR3. Trimming left V 5 bases short and J 0 bases short, with 11 bases between. The CDR3 DNA follows: TGTGCCAGCAGCCGGACAGAGACCTCCTACGAGCAGTACTTC. Translated: CASSRTETSYEQYF.

The CDR3 sequence: CASGLGGTDTQYF. The CDR3 region has the DNA TGTGCTAGTGGTTTGGGAGGGACAGATACGCAGTATTTT. The chain is built from TRBV12-5 and TRBJ2-3; TRBD2 might be the D (5 bases). V was pared by 1 base and J by 3 bases, with 5 bases between. CDR1 LGHNT and CDR2 FRNRAP come from the germline V gene. The CDR3 sequence is 13 residues long.

This clone was observed at least ten times. V usage is TRBV9 and J usage is TRBJ1-2, with a weak D call TRBD1 (5 bases). Trimming pared 0 bases from V and 8 bases from J, leaving 14 bases between. Germline V gene lookup returns CDR1 SGDLS and CDR2 YYNGEE. This CDR3 contains 14 residues. CDR3: CASSVDGGVSGYTF. CDR3 in DNA: TGTGCCAGCAGCGTAGATGGGGGGGTATCAGGCTACACCTTC.

This sequence joins TRBV4-1 and TRBJ2-5; TRBD1 agrees at 12 bases. The germline gives CDR1 MGHRA, CDR2 YSYEKL. V was pared by 0 bases and J by 5 bases, with 4 bases of the junction left unmatched. This CDR3 has 16 residues. For the CDR3, the DNA is TGCGCCAGCAGCCAAGAGGGGGGGACAGGGGGCGAGACCCAGTACTTC. Translating gives CASSQEGGTGGETQYF.

The chain carries TRBV7-3 and TRBJ2-2; 7 positions match TRBD1. CDR3 length: 12 amino acids. Germline V lookup: CDR1 SGHTA, CDR2 FQGTGA. With V trimmed by 7 bases and J by 8 bases, 4 bases remained unmatched. The CDR3: CASTRDSGELFF. For the CDR3, the DNA is TGTGCCAGCACCCGGGACAGTGGGGAGCTGTTTTTT. The full variable domain, in which reference TRBV7-3 and TRBJ2-2 provide the parts outside the CDR3, is GAGVSQTPSNKVTEKGKYVELRCDPISGHTALYWYRQSLGQGPEFLIYFQGTGAADDSGLPNDRFFAVRPEGSVSTLKIQRTERGDSAVYLCASTRDSGELFFGEGSRLTVL.

The rearrangement links TRBV3-1 (or the pseudogene TRBV3-2) to TRBJ2-2, with a weak D call TRBD2 (5 bases). Trimming removed 3 bases at V and 9 bases at J, with 11 bases between. The CDR3 has 13 residues. Germline loops: CDR1 LGHDT, CDR2 YNNKEL (reference sequence). CDR3 sequence reads: CASSQGARRELFF. CDR3 DNA: TGTGCCAGCAGCCAGGGAGCCCGGAGGGAGCTGTTTTTT.

This clone was observed a single time. The chain links TRBV7-2 to TRBJ2-7; 9 nucleotides agree with TRBD1. Germline V CDR1 and CDR2: SGHTA, FQGNSA. The CDR3 totals 17 residues. J gave up 4 bases and V 5 bases, and 15 bases lay outside the gene matches. The CDR3 sequence is CASSLLASGTGSYEQYF. The DNA for the CDR3 is TGTGCCAGCAGCCTCTTAGCAAGCGGGACAGGGAGTTACGAGCAGTACTTC.

The chain links TRBV2 to TRBJ2-3; D gene ambiguous. Trimming stripped 6 bases from V and 9 bases from J, with 16 bases between. The CDR3 totals 13 residues. CDR1 is SNHLY and CDR2 is FYNNEI in the germline V gene. The CDR3 region has the DNA TGTGCCAGCAGCGCGATGCGGCAAGCAACGCAGTATTTT. Its translation: CASSAMRQATQYF.

The chain recombines TRBV2 with TRBJ2-1; 13 bases agree with TRBD2. The V segment lost 6 bases and the J segment 8 bases; nucleotides outside the gene matches: 7. This CDR3 contains 15 residues. The germline V gene has CDR1 SNHLY and CDR2 FYNNEI. The CDR3 DNA reads as TGTGCCAGCAGCGCGGGACTAGCGGGATCGGATGAGCAGTTCTTC. This codes for CASSAGLAGSDEQFF.

The genes are TRBV19 and TRBJ2-5, with D unresolved. The CDR3 spans 13 residues. Trimming removed 5 bases at V and 2 bases at J, with 9 bases between. Germline CDR1 LNHDA, CDR2 SQIVND (reference sequence). CDR3 sequence reads: CASSDQHQETQYF. CDR3 in DNA: TGTGCCAGTAGTGATCAACATCAAGAGACCCAGTACTTC.

The table lists this clone with a few counts. J is TRBJ2-7 and V is TRBV19; 9 nucleotides match TRBD1. The germline V gene encodes CDR1 LNHDA and CDR2 SQIVND (reference sequence). This CDR3 region has 13 residues. Unmatched junction bases numbered 8, after V lost 7 bases and J lost 7 bases. The CDR3 loop reads CASNKQGAREQYF. CDR3 sequence (DNA): TGTGCCAGTAATAAACAGGGGGCGCGTGAGCAGTACTTC.

The sample holds a few counts of this clone. V usage is TRBV7-9 and J usage is TRBJ2-3; D is perhaps TRBD2 (6 bases). The CDR3 covers 15 residues. Germline CDR1 is SEHNR and CDR2 is FQNEAQ (reference sequence). V lost 5 bases and J lost 2, with 14 bases in between. DNA for the CDR3: TGTGCCAGCAGCCCGGGACTTACTAACACAGATACGCAGTATTTT. Amino acid sequence: CASSPGLTNTDTQYF.

The chain uses TRBV5-1 and TRBJ1-2, with D possibly matching TRBD1 (6 bases). The CDR3 runs 15 residues. V was cut by 4 bases and J by 4 bases, with 17 bases left in between. Germline V lookup: CDR1 SGHRS, CDR2 YFSETQ. The CDR3 nucleotides are TGCGCCAGCAGCCCGTACTCGGACAGAGCCTATGGCTACACCTTC. Translation: CASSPYSDRAYGYTF.

The CDR3 is CASSPRTGGYEQYF. The CDR3 DNA reads as TGTGCCAGCAGTCCCCGGACAGGGGGCTACGAGCAGTACTTC. J is TRBJ2-7 and V is TRBV27; 10 nucleotides line up with TRBD1. The germline V gene encodes CDR1 MNHEY and CDR2 SMNVEV (reference sequence). This CDR3 contains 14 residues. V dropped 5 bases and J dropped 3; count of bases not matched to a gene: 4.

The chain couples TRBV10-1 to TRBJ2-3; 7 bases fit TRBD1. This CDR3 region has 14 residues. With V trimmed by 0 bases and J by 4 bases, 1 base remained unmatched. CDR1 is WNHNN and CDR2 is SYGVQD in the germline V gene (reference sequence). The CDR3 DNA follows: TGCGCCAGCAGTGAGTCGCAGGGGGCAGATACGCAGTATTTT. It specifies CASSESQGADTQYF.

V is TRBV5-1 and J is TRBJ2-3; 10 bases map to TRBD2. The V gene's germline CDR1 is SGHRS and CDR2 YFSETQ. J lost 5 bases, V lost 0 bases, and 9 bases had no gene match. The CDR3 runs 17 residues. In DNA form, the CDR3 reads TGCGCCAGCAGCTTGGCTCCTAGCGGGAGTGTTGTAGATACGCAGTATTTT. Translation: CASSLAPSGSVVDTQYF.

Comments on this clone: Other DNA sequences in this sample translate to the same CDR3. The V call is TRBV3-1 (or the pseudogene TRBV3-2), the J call TRBJ1-3; D is unresolved. CDR3 length: 15 amino acids. Germline values: CDR1 LGHDT, CDR2 YNNKEL (reference sequence). V was trimmed by 0 bases and J by 0 bases, leaving 6 bases between them. CDR3 DNA: TGTGCCAGCAGCCAAGACTCCTCCTCTGGAAACACCATATATTTT. This codes for CASSQDSSSGNTIYF.

The chain combines TRBV7-3 with TRBJ2-3; a weak D match, TRBD2 (6 bases). In germline, CDR1 is SGHTA, CDR2 FQGTGA. The V and J ends lost 2 bases and 3 bases respectively, with 15 bases between them. This CDR3 is 16 amino acids long. CDR3 DNA sequence: TGTGCCAGCAGCTTACTTAGCGGCCCCTCGACAGATACGCAGTATTTT. It specifies CASSLLSGPSTDTQYF.

V and J are TRBV5-4 and TRBJ2-3; TRBD2 matches 14 bases. Germline V gene data show CDR1 as SGHNT and CDR2 as YYREEE (reference sequence). The CDR3 consists of 16 residues. V was clipped by 4 bases and J by 4 bases; unmatched bases: 5. For the CDR3, the DNA is TGTGCCAGCAGCCCTGGGACTAGCGGGAGATCAGATACGCAGTATTTT. Protein product: CASSPGTSGRSDTQYF.

V usage is TRBV12-5 and J usage is TRBJ2-7, with D perhaps TRBD1 (5 bases). The germline V and J ends were trimmed by 3 bases and 3 bases, with 12 bases remaining between them. This CDR3 is built from 14 residues. CDR1 is LGHNT, CDR2 FRNRAP, per germline. The CDR3: CASGLGDPLYEQYF. For the CDR3, the DNA is TGTGCTAGTGGTTTAGGGGATCCCCTCTACGAGCAGTACTTC.

The rearrangement joins TRBV10-3 to TRBJ1-2; D unresolved. This CDR3 contains 15 residues. Trimming took off 2 bases at V and 4 bases at J, with 14 bases between the two ends. From germline, CDR1 is ENHRY and CDR2 SYGVKD. The CDR3: CAISEPTMAPYGYTF. DNA for the CDR3: TGTGCCATCAGTGAGCCCACAATGGCACCCTATGGCTACACCTTC.

V usage is TRBV7-8 and J usage is TRBJ2-7, with D unclear. Between the trimmed V and J ends, which lost 5 bases and 5 bases, there was a span of 10 bases. The CDR3 covers 12 residues. Germline V gene lookup returns CDR1 SGHVS and CDR2 FQNEAQ. The CDR3 reads CASSPVVDEQYF. DNA of the CDR3: TGTGCCAGCAGCCCGGTCGTGGACGAGCAGTACTTC.

This clone came up a few times. Distinct nucleotide sequences in the sample also encode this CDR3. The chain recombines TRBV9 with TRBJ2-1, with TRBD2 matching over 15 bases. This CDR3 region has 15 residues. The J segment lost 7 bases and the V segment lost 2 bases, leaving 1 base of the junction unmatched. Germline V CDR1 and CDR2: SGDLS, YYNGEE. CDR3 amino acids: CASSVGTSGRNEQFF. The CDR3 DNA reads as TGTGCCAGCAGCGTCGGGACTAGCGGGAGGAATGAGCAGTTCTTC.

V usage is TRBV28 and J usage is TRBJ2-2; the D is unclear. V dropped 5 bases and J dropped 7 bases, with 5 bases sitting between them. The CDR3 totals 11 residues. Germline-derived CDR1 and CDR2 are MDHEN and SYDVKM. The chain's CDR3 is CASSPVGELFF. The DNA of the CDR3 is TGTGCCAGCAGTCCCGTCGGGGAGCTGTTTTTT. The whole variable domain, remainder taken from reference TRBV28 and TRBJ2-2, is DVKVTQSSRYLVKRTGEKVFLECVQDMDHENMFWYRQDPGLGLRLIYFSYDVKMKEKGDIPEGYSVSREKKERFSLILESASTNQTSMYLCASSPVGELFFGEGSRLTVL.

This clone was counted at least ten times. The rearrangement uses TRBV6-5 and TRBJ2-2, with TRBD2 matching over 11 bases. Losses at the gene ends were 4 bases for V and 5 bases for J; bases not matched to a gene: 3. Germline V gives CDR1 MNHEY, CDR2 SVGAGI. CDR3 length: 15 residues. The CDR3 DNA reads as TGTGCCAGCAGTTCCCTAGCGGGAGGTACCGGGGAGCTGTTTTTT. Amino acids: CASSSLAGGTGELFF.

This clone occurred a few times. A junction end diverges from the germline sequence, so it may reflect a read error. The chain combines TRBV28 with TRBJ1-6, with D possibly matching TRBD1 (6 bases). Germline V lookup: CDR1 MDHEN, CDR2 SYDVKM. This CDR3 has 13 residues. CDR3 nucleotides: TGTGCCAGCAGTTCACGCGACCTCCGGGACATTCTCTTT. Translated, it gives CASSSRDLRDILF.